This T cell receptor (beta chain) was sequenced for a study of blood T cells in healthy people across ages. The study's findings and limits: Both higher diversity and more naive CD4+ cells marked long-lived donors when set against aged donors. Among T cells, TCR beta diversity per million cells dropped roughly linearly as age rose.

A second PCR, run for about 7 to 12 cycles, used a sample-barcoded 5' primer plus a J-beta primer mix. Through a template-switch adaptor with 12 random nucleotides, each cDNA molecule received a tag. TCRdb re-analysed the 5' RACE reads in MiXCR, keeping a single row per CDR3 protein. This table has 850,000 to 1,300,000 distinct CDR3 sequences, less than 50% appearing once. As concerns this clonotype: As yet, its antigen is unknown.

The sequencing input was blood. This clonotype was obtained from a woman aged 55-69 years in good health.

The CDR3 here is CRAGQGEAFF. CDR3 DNA: TGCAGGGCTGGACAGGGGGAAGCTTTCTTT. The rearrangement uses TRBV20-1 and TRBJ1-1; 9 positions match TRBD1. This CDR3 contains 10 residues. Per germline, CDR1 DFQATT and CDR2 SNEGSKA (reference sequence).